One TCR beta chain is described in this entry. Its antigen is currently unknown. This sample is drawn from a study of cytotoxic CD8 clonotypes in ibrutinib-treated CLL. Study results and caveats: A rise in clonality was seen at ibrutinib response, and a fall back toward baseline was seen at progression. The public clonotypes identified were infrequent and showed contraction or stability on treatment.

TCRdb keeps only in-frame clones here, not all; method: immunoSEQ multiplex PCR. The repertoire consists of about 130,000 clones, with 79% occurring once and the leading ten covering over 10%. The material was PBMCs, obtained after 12 months of ibrutinib treatment. The sequence was collected from a human donor with chronic lymphocytic leukemia.

CDR3 DNA sequence: TGTGCCAGCAGTGTGGGCAGCCTCCCGCGAGAGCAGTACTTC. It codes for CASSVGSLPREQYF. The chain combines TRBV6-1 with TRBJ2-7; D is undetermined. From germline, CDR1 is MNHNS and CDR2 SASEGT. V lost 4 bases, J lost 7 bases, and 17 bases lay in between. The CDR3 loop spans 14 amino acids.